The 22 T cell receptor beta chains reported below all come from one sample, sequenced in a study of OX40 agonist ivuxolimab in advanced cancers. The method was immunoSEQ multiplex PCR; TCRdb's version includes in-frame clones alone and lacks a portion of them. The sample shows under 70,000 clones, about 85% of them seen only once. The sample in question was CD4+ or CD8+ T cells sorted from blood, obtained in a trial of the OX40 agonist ivuxolimab. The receptors were gathered from an adult with an advanced solid tumor such as melanoma, head and neck, liver or kidney cancer.

Only one count was recorded for this clone. CDR3 loop: CASSQEGGSGTDTQYF. Here the CDR3 DNA reads TGTGCCAGCAGCCAAGAGGGCGGGTCTGGCACAGATACGCAGTATTTT. The rearrangement joins TRBV4-2 to TRBJ2-3; D is possibly TRBD2 (5 bases). The CDR3 has 16 residues. Per germline, CDR1 LGHNA and CDR2 YNFKEQ. Trimming stripped 0 bases from V and 1 base from J, with 11 bases between.

By proportion, this clone is medium-sized. This same CDR3 is encoded by further DNA sequences in the sample. The rearrangement links TRBV28 to TRBJ1-2, with D maybe TRBD1 (5 bases). Per germline, CDR1 MDHEN and CDR2 SYDVKM. Deletions cut 3 bases from V and 6 bases from J, with 8 bases between. CDR3 length: 12 amino acids. The DNA of the CDR3 is TGTGCCAGCAGTTTTGGGGGGGATGGCTACACCTTC. Translated: CASSFGGDGYTF.

This chain links TRBV4-1 with TRBJ2-2, with 8 nucleotides matching TRBD2. CDR1 and CDR2 from the germline V gene are MGHRA and YSYEKL. The CDR3 has 15 amino acids. V dropped 8 bases and J dropped 4; count of bases not matched to a gene: 9. For the CDR3, the DNA is TGCGCCAGCCGGGCGGGGGGCGCGGGCACCGGGGAGCTGTTTTTT. As protein: CASRAGGAGTGELFF.

Comment on this clone: Its ends do not fully match the called genes, so a read error is possible. DNA of the CDR3: TGCAGTGCTACCCCCTCCCACGAGCAGTACTTC. It is translated as CSATPSHEQYF. The J gene is TRBJ2-7, the V gene TRBV20-1; D ambiguous. This CDR3 has 11 amino acids. Germline CDR1 and CDR2: DFQATT and SNEGSKA (reference sequence).

In this sample, this clone turned up a few times. V and J are TRBV19 and TRBJ1-2; D is unclear. V was pared by 4 bases and J by 2 bases, with 8 bases between. The CDR3 sequence is 13 residues long. From germline, CDR1 is LNHDA and CDR2 SQIVND (reference sequence). CDR3 amino acids: CASSTTRNYGYTF. Here the CDR3 DNA reads TGTGCCAGTAGTACCACAAGGAACTATGGCTACACCTTC. The full variable domain, completed using reference TRBV19 and TRBJ1-2, is DGGITQSPKYLFRKEGQNVTLSCEQNLNHDAMYWYRQDPGQGLRLIYYSQIVNDFQKGDIAEGYSVSREKKESFPLTVTSAQKNPTAFYLCASSTTRNYGYTFGSGTRLTVV.

The chain uses TRBV19 and TRBJ1-1; 7 nucleotides line up with TRBD1. The junction had 1 base not matched to a gene; V was cut back by 2 bases and J by 10 bases. CDR1 and CDR2 from the germline V gene are LNHDA and SQIVND (reference sequence). The CDR3 spans 11 residues. CDR3 sequence reads: CASSIKGAAFF. DNA of the CDR3: TGTGCCAGTAGTATAAAGGGGGCAGCTTTCTTT.

The chain carries TRBV5-5 and TRBJ2-1; no clear D. Germline V gene data show CDR1 as SGHKS and CDR2 as YYEKEE (reference sequence). Trimming stripped 3 bases from V and 7 bases from J, with 17 bases between. The CDR3 length is 15 residues. Here the CDR3 DNA reads TGTGCCAGCAGCTCCATACCATTCCAGGTGAATGAGCAGTTCTTC. Its protein is CASSSIPFQVNEQFF.

The chain recombines TRBV5-1 with TRBJ2-3, with 8 bases fitting TRBD1. The CDR3 runs to 15 residues. Germline assignment: CDR1 SGHRS and CDR2 YFSETQ. V lost 5 bases to trimming and J lost 3 bases; unmatched junction nucleotides: 8. The CDR3 region is CASRAGGAGTDTQYF. In nucleotides, the CDR3 is TGCGCCAGCAGGGCAGGGGGCGCCGGGACAGATACGCAGTATTTT.

V and J are TRBV10-3 and TRBJ2-7; perhaps TRBD1 as D (7 bases). The CDR3 is made up of 18 amino acids. CDR1 ENHRY and CDR2 SYGVKD come from the germline V gene. Between the trimmed V and J ends, which lost 6 bases and 0 bases, there was a span of 24 bases. The CDR3 nucleotides read TGTGCCATCAGCGGGTCCGGAGGGGGACAGCCGGGCTCCTACGAGCAGTACTTC. Translating it yields CAISGSGGGQPGSYEQYF.

The J gene is TRBJ1-1, the V gene TRBV7-2; 7 nucleotides line up with TRBD1. CDR1 SGHTA and CDR2 FQGNSA come from the germline V gene. The CDR3 is made up of 14 amino acids. The V gene end was trimmed by 5 bases and the J gene end by 3 bases; junction bases not matched to a gene: 6. The CDR3 spells CASSTKTGYTEAFF. The CDR3 DNA reads as TGTGCCAGCAGCACCAAGACAGGGTACACTGAAGCTTTCTTT.

CDR3 region: CASSLAGRTEAFF. Here the CDR3 DNA reads TGCGCCAGCAGCTTGGCCGGTAGAACTGAAGCTTTCTTT. The J gene is TRBJ1-1, the V gene TRBV5-1; D not certain. The CDR3 contains 13 residues. Trimming took 0 bases from V and 5 from J, leaving 8 bases between them. Germline assignment: CDR1 SGHRS and CDR2 YFSETQ.

This chain connects TRBV6-6 to TRBJ1-1; tentatively, D is TRBD1 (5 bases). This CDR3 has 13 amino acids. Germline V gives CDR1 MNHNY, CDR2 SVGAGI (reference sequence). The V end was cut by 6 bases, the J end by 1 base, with 9 bases between. Written as DNA, the CDR3 is TGTGCCAGCAGGGTTGGGGCGAACACTGAAGCTTTCTTT. It encodes CASRVGANTEAFF.

This sequence joins TRBV5-1 and TRBJ2-7; no firm D call. CDR3 length: 15 residues. Trimming took 5 bases from V and 0 from J, leaving 15 bases between them. Germline loops: CDR1 SGHRS, CDR2 YFSETQ. The CDR3 region has the DNA TGCGCCAGCAGAAGGTCCGTTGAGAGCTCCTACGAGCAGTACTTC. Its translation: CASRRSVESSYEQYF.

The gene calls are TRBV7-3 and TRBJ2-3; no clear D. From germline, CDR1 is SGHTA and CDR2 FQGTGA. The germline V and J ends were trimmed by 8 bases and 0 bases, with 12 bases remaining between them. The CDR3 consists of 14 residues. The CDR3 nucleotides are TGTGCCAGCCGTGACGGCTCTAGCACAGATACGCAGTATTTT. Translating it yields CASRDGSSTDTQYF. The full variable domain, completed using reference TRBV7-3 and TRBJ2-3, is GAGVSQTPSNKVTEKGKYVELRCDPISGHTALYWYRQSLGQGPEFLIYFQGTGAADDSGLPNDRFFAVRPEGSVSTLKIQRTERGDSAVYLCASRDGSSTDTQYFGPGTRLTVL.

The rearrangement links TRBV28 to TRBJ2-3; D is undetermined. The V end was cut by 2 bases, the J end by 2 bases, with 11 bases between. The CDR3 extends over 15 amino acids. The germline CDR1 and CDR2 sequences are MDHEN and SYDVKM. The CDR3 is CASSLPGLSTDTQYF. The CDR3 nucleotides are TGTGCCAGCAGTTTACCGGGCCTATCCACAGATACGCAGTATTTT.

This chain links TRBV10-3 with TRBJ1-1, with D uncertain. The V gene's germline CDR1 is ENHRY and CDR2 SYGVKD. Trimming pared 2 bases from V and 8 bases from J, leaving 9 bases between. CDR3 length equals 12 residues. The CDR3, as DNA: TGTGCCATCAGTGAGCCCCCCCTCGAAGCTTTCTTT. This codes for CAISEPPLEAFF.

The chain recombines TRBV28 with TRBJ2-7; 11 bases are a match to TRBD2. J gave up 0 bases and V 5 bases, and 6 bases lay outside the gene matches. The CDR3 has 16 amino acids. Germline V gene lookup returns CDR1 MDHEN and CDR2 SYDVKM. This CDR3 reads CASSLAGTSGSYEQYF. Written as DNA, the CDR3 is TGTGCCAGCAGTCTTGCCGGGACTAGCGGCTCCTACGAGCAGTACTTC.

The chain combines TRBV7-2 with TRBJ1-1; D possibly corresponds to TRBD1 (6 bases). CDR3 size: 14 residues. The germline V gene has CDR1 SGHTA and CDR2 FQGNSA. Trimming cost V 6 bases and J 1 base, with 12 bases left between them. In nucleotides, the CDR3 is TGTGCCAGCAGATTTTCGGGACAGAACACTGAAGCTTTCTTT. It codes for CASRFSGQNTEAFF. Full variable domain (remainder filled in from reference TRBV7-2 and TRBJ1-1): GAGVSQSPSNKVTEKGKDVELRCDPISGHTALYWYRQSLGQGLEFLIYFQGNSAPDKSGLPSDRFSAERTGGSVSTLTIQRTQQEDSAVYLCASRFSGQNTEAFFGQGTRLTVV.

The chain uses TRBV27 and TRBJ1-5; D is undetermined. The CDR3 extends over 13 amino acids. Trimming left V 5 bases short and J 0 bases short, with 5 bases between. Germline loops: CDR1 MNHEY, CDR2 SMNVEV (reference sequence). CDR3 residues: CASSLDSNQPQHF. The CDR3 coding sequence is TGTGCCAGCAGTCTAGATAGCAATCAGCCCCAGCATTTT.

The chain links TRBV6-1 to TRBJ2-4; D is uncertain. This CDR3 is 17 amino acids long. Per germline, CDR1 MNHNS and CDR2 SASEGT. Deletions cut 0 bases from V and 0 bases from J, with 12 bases between. The CDR3 loop is CASSEAQTRLAKNIQYF. The CDR3 region has the DNA TGTGCCAGCAGTGAAGCGCAGACAAGGCTAGCCAAAAACATTCAGTACTTC.

V and J are TRBV19 and TRBJ1-1; unclear D gene. Germline V lookup: CDR1 LNHDA, CDR2 SQIVND (reference sequence). This CDR3 has 13 amino acids. The ends were cut back, 3 bases at V and 1 base at J, with 6 bases in the middle. The DNA of the CDR3 is TGTGCCAGTAGTATCGAAAGGAACACTGAAGCTTTCTTT. Protein: CASSIERNTEAFF.

This clone was found a few times. This sequence joins TRBV5-4 and TRBJ2-7; D is ambiguous. Germline V gene data show CDR1 as SGHNT and CDR2 as YYREEE (reference sequence). The germline V and J ends were trimmed by 3 bases and 3 bases, with 4 bases remaining between them. The CDR3 length is 11 residues. The CDR3 loop is CASSSYYEQYF. For the CDR3, the DNA is TGTGCCAGCAGCTCTTACTACGAGCAGTACTTC.